This T cell receptor beta chain was sequenced for a study of T cell responses to AZD1222 COVID-19 vaccine. Study overall: The study pooled second doses at about 4 or about 12 weeks.

CDR1 is SGHRS, CDR2 YFSETQ, per germline. V lost 4 bases, J lost 5 bases, and 18 bases lay in between. The CDR3 covers 16 residues. Profiling relied on immunoSEQ multiplex PCR, and the TCRdb table lists in-frame clones only, not all of them. The sample yields 100,000 to 150,000 clones, over 80% seen once. The study, taken as a whole, reports: Spike-specific TCR breadth and depth went up after people got two AZD1222 doses. Donors skewed white British and female; clonal diversity was possibly underestimated. Spike was spanned by vaccine-associated CD4 TCRs, with dominance at 160-218 and 743-854.

In the case of this clone: The antigen remains undetermined.

The receptor was isolated from an adult in good health. Sequenced material: peripheral blood, taken on day 0 of AZD1222 vaccination. This chain connects TRBV5-1 to TRBJ1-4; D might be TRBD1 (5 bases). CDR3 protein: CASSERKTGGNEKLFF. CDR3 coding DNA: TGCGCCAGCAGCGAGCGAAAGACCGGGGGGAATGAAAAACTGTTTTTT.